This record looks at one TCR beta chain sequence and its context. The data originate from a study of shared T cell receptors in the human thymus. This CDR3 spans 16 amino acids. The V gene's germline CDR1 is LNHDA and CDR2 SQIVND (reference sequence). Trimming cost V 6 bases and J 0 bases; bases outside gene matches: 9. Here immunoSEQ multiplex PCR was the method, and the copy in TCRdb shows in-frame clones only, minus some. Among 600,000 or so clones, 87% were seen once, and the ten largest hold roughly 0.0086%. These sequences were also reported in another study, on human thymus T cells. This second study says: Having corrective surgery for congenital heart defects, healthy Finnish infants were the ones who donated. Thymus tissue was removed during corrective cardiac surgery. In unrelated individuals, thymic repertoires overlapped highly, according to related research.

Sample: thymocytes. This TCR came from a boy younger than two with a congenital heart defect. This chain uses TRBV19 with TRBJ1-2; 8 positions agree with TRBD1. CDR3 protein: CASRRPGTGSNYGYTF. In nucleotides, the CDR3 is TGTGCCAGTAGAAGGCCCGGGACAGGATCTAACTATGGCTACACCTTC. Together with reference TRBV19 and TRBJ1-2, the CDR3 gives the full variable domain: DGGITQSPKYLFRKEGQNVTLSCEQNLNHDAMYWYRQDPGQGLRLIYYSQIVNDFQKGDIAEGYSVSREKKESFPLTVTSAQKNPTAFYLCASRRPGTGSNYGYTFGSGTRLTVV.